This T cell receptor (beta chain) appears in the sequencing data of a study of blood T cell repertoires in COVID-19. As processed by the authors: By means of reference gene primer amplification, nucleated cell counts were estimated. Data came from immunoSEQ multiplex PCR; TCRdb stores just in-frame clones and leaves some out. From that table come the V and J calls and clone size; the DNA was used to work out D and trimming. The table has over 150,000 clones, more than 70% seen once; the top ten hold around 17%. The sequence derives from a man aged 50 to 59 with COVID-19, enrolled during active disease. Sequencing was done on a sample of peripheral blood.

For the CDR3, the DNA is TGTGCCAGTAGTATTGGCGGGAGGTCCCACAATGAGCAGTTCTTC. This codes for CASSIGGRSHNEQFF. This chain joins TRBV19 and TRBJ2-1; TRBD2 aligns across 8 bases. CDR1 and CDR2 (germline): LNHDA, SQIVND (reference sequence). With V trimmed by 3 bases and J by 5 bases, 6 bases remained unmatched. The CDR3 consists of 15 residues. The entire variable domain, with the rest obtained from reference TRBV19 and TRBJ2-1, is as follows: DGGITQSPKYLFRKEGQNVTLSCEQNLNHDAMYWYRQDPGQGLRLIYYSQIVNDFQKGDIAEGYSVSREKKESFPLTVTSAQKNPTAFYLCASSIGGRSHNEQFFGPGTRLTVL.